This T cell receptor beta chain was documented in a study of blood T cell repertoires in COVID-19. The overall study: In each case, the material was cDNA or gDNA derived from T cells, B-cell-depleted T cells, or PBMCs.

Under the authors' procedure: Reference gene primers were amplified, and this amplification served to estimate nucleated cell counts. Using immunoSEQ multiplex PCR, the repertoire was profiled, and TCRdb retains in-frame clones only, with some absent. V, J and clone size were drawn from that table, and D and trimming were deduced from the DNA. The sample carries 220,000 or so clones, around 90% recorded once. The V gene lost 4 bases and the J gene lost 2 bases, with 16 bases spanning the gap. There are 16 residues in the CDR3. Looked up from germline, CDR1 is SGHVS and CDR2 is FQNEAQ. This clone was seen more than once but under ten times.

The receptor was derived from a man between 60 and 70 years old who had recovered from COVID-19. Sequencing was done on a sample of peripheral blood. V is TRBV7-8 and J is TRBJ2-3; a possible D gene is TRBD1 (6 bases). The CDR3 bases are TGTGCCAGCAGCTCAAGGGACACCGCTTACACAGATACGCAGTATTTT. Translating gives CASSSRDTAYTDTQYF.